This TCR beta chain was identified during a study of cytomegalovirus exposure and HLA in healthy donors. This clone was picked up one time. What it recognizes is unknown. Study findings and constraints: Presence/absence analyses assumed roughly uniform sequencing depth across donors, which may not hold.

The primer mix had 60 Vbeta and 13 Jbeta primers. The protocol was immunoSEQ multiplex PCR, while the TCRdb copy is restricted to in-frame clones and leaves out a portion. Here the sample spans 200,000 to 250,000 clones, around 80% being singletons. This clonotype was obtained from a man in his late teens or twenties in good health and CMV-seronegative. The sequenced material came from PBMCs.

The CDR3 DNA reads TGTGCCAGCAGCTGGGGAGGGGATGGATATGGCTACACCTTC. Protein: CASSWGGDGYGYTF. V is TRBV9 and J is TRBJ1-2; perhaps TRBD1 as D (5 bases). The CDR3 is 14 amino acids. V was clipped by 4 bases and J by 5 bases, with 15 bases between them. Germline V CDR1 and CDR2: SGDLS, YYNGEE.